Reported below is one T cell receptor (beta chain). The data belong to a study of cytomegalovirus exposure and HLA in healthy donors. Primers included in the PCR were 60 Vbeta and 13 Jbeta primers. The protocol was immunoSEQ multiplex PCR, while the TCRdb copy is restricted to in-frame clones and leaves out a portion. The data show fewer than 250,000 clones, roughly 86% seen once. The ends lost 3 bases at V and 2 bases at J; junction bases unmatched: 2. Germline CDR1 is MNHEY and CDR2 is SMNVEV (reference sequence). This CDR3 spans 14 amino acids. Source material: PBMCs. This TCR came from a man aged 40-49 years in good health and CMV-seropositive. V is TRBV27 and J is TRBJ1-2; 8 nucleotides agree with TRBD1. The CDR3 DNA reads TGTGCCAGCAGTTTTACAGGGGGGAACTATGGCTACACCTTC. As protein: CASSFTGGNYGYTF.